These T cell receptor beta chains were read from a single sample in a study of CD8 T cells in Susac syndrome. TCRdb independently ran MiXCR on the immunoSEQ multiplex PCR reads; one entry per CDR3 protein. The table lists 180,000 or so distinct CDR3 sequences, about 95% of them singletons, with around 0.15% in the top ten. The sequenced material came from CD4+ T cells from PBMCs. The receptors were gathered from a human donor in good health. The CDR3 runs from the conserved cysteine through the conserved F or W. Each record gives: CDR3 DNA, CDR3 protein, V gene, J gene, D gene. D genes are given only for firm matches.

DNA: TGTGCCAGCAGCCCGCGCAGGGGGCTACTTGACACAACTAATGAAAAACTGTTTTTT
CDR3: CASSPRRGLLDTTNEKLFF
V: TRBV7-8
J: TRBJ1-4
D: TRBD1

DNA: TGTGCCAGCAGTTTCCCAGCTTCTAGCGGGGGGAGAGATACGCAGTATTTT
CDR3: CASSFPASSGGRDTQYF
V: TRBV12-3/TRBV12-4
J: TRBJ2-3
D: TRBD2

DNA: TGTGCCAGCAGTTGGATAGGGAGGGGACAAGAGACCCAGTACTTC
CDR3: CASSWIGRGQETQYF
V: TRBV25-1
J: TRBJ2-5
D: TRBD2

DNA: TGTGCCAGCAGTTACCTTAGCGGGGGGGAAGCCAAAAACATTCAGTACTTC
CDR3: CASSYLSGGEAKNIQYF
V: TRBV6-5
J: TRBJ2-4
D: TRBD2

DNA: TGTGCCAGCAGTTTCCCGAACCATGGACAGCCTGGCTACACCTTC
CDR3: CASSFPNHGQPGYTF
V: TRBV28
J: TRBJ1-2
D: -

DNA: TGCGCCAGCACCGGACAGGGGAATGCCGGGGAGCTGTTTTTT
CDR3: CASTGQGNAGELFF
V: TRBV23-1
J: TRBJ2-2
D: TRBD1

DNA: TGCGCCAGCAGCCCTAAGGAGAGGGGGCAAGCTTTCTTT
CDR3: CASSPKERGQAFF
V: TRBV4-3
J: TRBJ1-1
D: TRBD1

DNA: TGTGCCAGCAGTCCAGGGAGGACGAACACTGAAGCTTTCTTT
CDR3: CASSPGRTNTEAFF
V: TRBV12-3/TRBV12-4
J: TRBJ1-1
D: -

DNA: TGCAGTGCTAGGGCGGGGGACTATGGCTACACCTTC
CDR3: CSARAGDYGYTF
V: TRBV20-1
J: TRBJ1-2
D: -

DNA: TGTGCCAGCGGAGCATTAACCGGCACAGATACGCAGTATTTT
CDR3: CASGALTGTDTQYF
V: TRBV9
J: TRBJ2-3
D: -

DNA: TGTGCCAGCAGCGTAGAAGGTGGCCCCTACGAGCAGTACTTC
CDR3: CASSVEGGPYEQYF
V: TRBV9
J: TRBJ2-7
D: -

DNA: TGTGCCAGCAGCCAGGGGGTTACCGGATATGAGCAGTTCTTC
CDR3: CASSQGVTGYEQFF
V: TRBV4-2
J: TRBJ2-1
D: -